This entry lists 29 T cell receptor beta chains sequenced from one sample in a study of blood T cell repertoires in COVID-19. TCRdb's table, derived via immunoSEQ multiplex PCR, lists solely in-frame clones and lacks some. The sample holds 15,000 or so clones; 80% to 90% are singletons and the top ten take about 16%. The sequenced sample was peripheral blood. The source is a man over 45 with active COVID-19.

This sequence joins TRBV5-4 and TRBJ2-1, with D perhaps TRBD2 (6 bases). CDR1 is SGHNT, CDR2 YYREEE, per germline (reference sequence). Trimming left V 2 bases short and J 2 bases short, with 14 bases between. The CDR3 runs 16 residues. The CDR3 loop reads CASSLISSVTYNEQFF. In DNA form, the CDR3 reads TGTGCCAGCAGCTTAATATCTAGCGTAACCTACAATGAGCAGTTCTTC.

This chain connects TRBV19 to TRBJ1-2; unclear D gene. This CDR3 has 16 residues. Trimming took 6 bases from V and 3 from J, leaving 20 bases between them. Germline CDR1 reads LNHDA; CDR2 reads SQIVND (reference sequence). As DNA, the CDR3 is TGTGCCAGTAGATTCCAAACGGAAAAGGACTACTATGGCTACACCTTC. Its protein is CASRFQTEKDYYGYTF.

V and J are TRBV24-1 and TRBJ1-1; 9 positions agree with TRBD1. J lost 3 bases, V lost 10 bases, and 5 bases had no gene match. Germline loops: CDR1 KGHDR, CDR2 SFDVKD. The CDR3 consists of 13 residues. This CDR3 reads CATSNRGHTEAFF. In DNA, the CDR3 is TGTGCCACTTCAAACAGGGGGCACACTGAAGCTTTCTTT.

About this clone: The CDR3 carries no conserved terminal phenylalanine or tryptophan, so it likely arises from a read error. No DNA is shown, since the ends of the CDR3 on it are uncertain; the CDR3 is the one TCRdb lists. The CDR3 sequence is CASSFSTGVG. The chain combines TRBV7-7 with TRBJ1-2. Per germline, CDR1 SSHAT and CDR2 FNYEAQ (reference sequence). Inclusive of both ends, the CDR3 amounts to 10 amino acids.

This clone was seen only once. CDR3 loop: CASSVQGYDTEAFF. The DNA for the CDR3 is TGTGCCAGCAGCGTTCAGGGGTATGACACTGAAGCTTTCTTT. The chain links TRBV7-3 to TRBJ1-1; D possibly corresponds to TRBD1 (6 bases). This CDR3 spans 14 amino acids. CDR1 and CDR2 from the germline V gene are SGHTA and FQGTGA. Trimming cost V 5 bases and J 3 bases, with 13 bases left between them.

CDR3 sequence: CASSQEMSSPRTDTQYF. CDR3 DNA sequence: TGCGCCAGCAGCCAAGAGATGAGTTCACCCCGCACAGATACGCAGTATTTT. V usage is TRBV5-1 and J usage is TRBJ2-3; D unresolved. The CDR3 has 17 amino acids. Germline assignment: CDR1 SGHRS and CDR2 YFSETQ. V gave up 4 bases and J gave up 1 base, with 19 bases separating them.

The V call is TRBV5-1, the J call TRBJ2-5; the match to TRBD2 covers 7 bases. The germline V gene has CDR1 SGHRS and CDR2 YFSETQ. Trimming cost V 0 bases and J 3 bases; bases outside gene matches: 5. The CDR3 runs 15 residues. This chain's CDR3 is CASSLGASGEETQYF. CDR3 sequence (DNA): TGCGCCAGCAGCTTGGGGGCAAGCGGGGAAGAGACCCAGTACTTC. Full variable domain (rest looked up from reference TRBV5-1 and TRBJ2-5): KAGVTQTPRYLIKTRGQQVTLSCSPISGHRSVSWYQQTPGQGLQFLFEYFSETQRNKGNFPGRFSGRQFSNSRSEMNVSTLELGDSALYLCASSLGASGEETQYFGPGTRLLVL.

V usage is TRBV19 and J usage is TRBJ2-4, with D maybe TRBD1 (6 bases). Trimming took 1 base from V and 3 from J, leaving 10 bases between them. The CDR3 has 15 amino acids. Per germline, CDR1 LNHDA and CDR2 SQIVND (reference sequence). The chain's CDR3 is CASSIGAGVKNIQYF. CDR3 sequence (DNA): TGTGCCAGTAGTATAGGGGCAGGGGTCAAAAACATTCAGTACTTC.

The chain combines TRBV5-1 with TRBJ1-1; D is possibly TRBD1 (6 bases). V lost 7 bases and J 2 bases, leaving 15 bases between the germline ends. Germline CDR1 is SGHRS and CDR2 is YFSETQ. The CDR3 is 14 residues long. Written as DNA, the CDR3 is TGCGCCAGCCGTTACTCTGGGGGCAACACTGAAGCTTTCTTT. Its protein product is CASRYSGGNTEAFF. The full variable domain, its missing parts supplied by reference TRBV5-1 and TRBJ1-1, is KAGVTQTPRYLIKTRGQQVTLSCSPISGHRSVSWYQQTPGQGLQFLFEYFSETQRNKGNFPGRFSGRQFSNSRSEMNVSTLELGDSALYLCASRYSGGNTEAFFGQGTRLTVV.

The CDR3 is CASSVSATGPGEQYF. The CDR3 DNA is TGTGCCAGCAGCGTATCGGCCACCGGCCCCGGGGAGCAGTACTTC. The J gene is TRBJ2-7, the V gene TRBV9; D is undetermined. This CDR3 spans 15 amino acids. With 1 base removed from V and 7 bases from J, the gap between germline ends came to 18 bases. CDR1 and CDR2 (germline): SGDLS, YYNGEE.

J is TRBJ2-5 and V is TRBV6-6, with TRBD2 matching 7 bases. The V gene end was trimmed by 2 bases and the J gene end by 3 bases; junction bases not matched to a gene: 9. Germline CDR1 reads MNHNY; CDR2 reads SVGAGI (reference sequence). This CDR3 comprises 16 residues. Here the CDR3 reads CASSYAGVPPEETQYF. CDR3 bases: TGTGCCAGCAGTTACGCGGGAGTCCCACCTGAAGAGACCCAGTACTTC.

The V gene is TRBV18, the J gene TRBJ2-3; weak D call: TRBD2 (6 bases). The CDR3 sequence is 14 residues long. Germline CDR1 is KGHSH and CDR2 is LQKENI. Between the trimmed V and J ends, which lost 5 bases and 2 bases, there was a span of 11 bases. The CDR3 DNA follows: TGTGCCAGCTCAGGAGGGACCACCACAGATACGCAGTATTTT. Translating it yields CASSGGTTTDTQYF.

The V and J genes are TRBV7-2 and TRBJ2-4; 9 bases are a match to TRBD1. There are 17 residues in the CDR3. Unmatched junction bases numbered 12, after V lost 4 bases and J lost 5 bases. CDR1 is SGHTA, CDR2 FQGNSA, per germline. Here the CDR3 reads CASSSNRGRGGENIQYF. CDR3 in DNA: TGTGCCAGCAGCTCCAACAGGGGGCGCGGAGGGGAAAACATTCAGTACTTC.

The rearrangement links TRBV25-1 to TRBJ2-1, with D uncertain. V dropped 6 bases and J dropped 4 bases, with 10 bases sitting between them. The CDR3 totals 13 residues. Germline V gives CDR1 MGHDK, CDR2 SYGVNS. The CDR3 is CASSLGTYNEQFF. The CDR3 DNA sequence: TGTGCCAGCAGCTTGGGCACTTACAATGAGCAGTTCTTC.

The chain links TRBV16 to TRBJ1-1, with no clear D. The CDR3 extends over 12 amino acids. Trimming took 2 bases from V and 11 from J, leaving 12 bases between them. In germline, CDR1 is KGHSY, CDR2 FQNENV. This CDR3 reads CASSQGPPGAFF. In DNA, the CDR3 is TGTGCCAGCAGCCAAGGCCCCCCCGGGGCTTTCTTT. The full variable domain, with the rest looked up from reference TRBV16 and TRBJ1-1, is GEEVAQTPKHLVRGEGQKAKLYCAPIKGHSYVFWYQQVLKNEFKFLISFQNENVFDETGMPKERFSAKCLPNSPCSLEIQATKLEDSAVYFCASSQGPPGAFFGQGTRLTVV.

This clone was observed a few times. The rearrangement joins TRBV3-1 (or the pseudogene TRBV3-2) to TRBJ1-6; 7 bases are shared with TRBD1. The length of the CDR3 is 15 residues. V lost 5 bases and J lost 7; bases outside the gene matches: 8. Germline assignment: CDR1 LGHDT and CDR2 YNNKEL (reference sequence). This CDR3 reads CASSNRQGGNSPLHF. CDR3 coding DNA: TGTGCCAGCAGCAACAGACAGGGTGGGAATTCACCCCTCCACTTT.

The V call is TRBV4-3, the J call TRBJ1-4; perhaps TRBD1 as D (6 bases). The V gene lost 4 bases and the J gene lost 3 bases, with 15 bases spanning the gap. The CDR3 is 16 amino acids. Germline CDR1 is LGHNA and CDR2 is YSLEER. CDR3 residues: CASSRSPPGANEKLFF. CDR3 DNA: TGCGCCAGCAGCCGATCCCCCCCAGGGGCTAATGAAAAACTGTTTTTT.

The chain recombines TRBV29-1 with TRBJ2-5, with D unclear. Germline V gene sequence: CDR1 SQVTM, CDR2 ANQGSEA. The CDR3 consists of 13 residues. Trimming took 2 bases from V and 7 from J, leaving 14 bases between them. CDR3 nucleotides: TGCAGCGTTGAACTGGGCTCAGTTGGGACCCAGTACTTC. Residues: CSVELGSVGTQYF.

This rearrangement joins TRBV19 to TRBJ1-5; the D gene is possibly TRBD1 (6 bases). The CDR3 has 15 amino acids. Germline CDR1 reads LNHDA; CDR2 reads SQIVND (reference sequence). The V and J ends lost 5 bases and 1 base respectively, with 12 bases between them. DNA of the CDR3: TGTGCCAGTAGTGTCGGACAGCCGAGCAATCAGCCCCAGCATTTT. This sequence encodes CASSVGQPSNQPQHF. The full variable domain, its missing parts supplied by reference TRBV19 and TRBJ1-5, is DGGITQSPKYLFRKEGQNVTLSCEQNLNHDAMYWYRQDPGQGLRLIYYSQIVNDFQKGDIAEGYSVSREKKESFPLTVTSAQKNPTAFYLCASSVGQPSNQPQHFGDGTRLSIL.

The chain employs TRBV2 and TRBJ2-7; the D gene is possibly TRBD1 (6 bases). The germline V gene has CDR1 SNHLY and CDR2 FYNNEI. The CDR3 is made up of 14 amino acids. Trimming took 6 bases from V and 1 from J, leaving 13 bases between them. In nucleotides, the CDR3 is TGTGCCAGCAGGGCCCAGGGGCTGTCCTACGAGCAGTACTTC. Residues: CASRAQGLSYEQYF.

This clone has just one count. V usage is TRBV5-5 and J usage is TRBJ1-2, with D perhaps matching TRBD1 (5 bases). The germline gives CDR1 SGHKS, CDR2 YYEKEE (reference sequence). V dropped 0 bases and J dropped 8 bases, with 14 bases sitting between them. The CDR3 is 14 amino acids. The DNA for the CDR3 is TGTGCCAGCAGCTTGGCTCTGGACACGTCGGGCTACACCTTC. This gives the protein CASSLALDTSGYTF.

V gene TRBV6-2 or TRBV6-3 combines with J gene TRBJ2-4; 8 bases line up with TRBD2. V was pared by 4 bases and J by 4 bases, with 0 bases of the junction left unmatched. CDR3 length equals 13 residues. CDR1 and CDR2 (germline): MNHEY, SVGEGT. Written as DNA, the CDR3 is TGTGCCAGCAGTTTAGCGGGGAAAAACATTCAGTACTTC. It is translated as CASSLAGKNIQYF.

The chain combines TRBV3-1 (or the pseudogene TRBV3-2) with TRBJ1-1, with 7 bases identical to TRBD1. Trimming took 1 base from V and 9 from J; bases not matched to a gene: 8. Germline CDR1 is LGHDT and CDR2 is YNNKEL (reference sequence). The CDR3 extends over 14 amino acids. CDR3 region: CASSQGHQGVKAFF. CDR3 DNA sequence: TGTGCCAGCAGCCAAGGTCATCAGGGGGTGAAAGCTTTCTTT.

The sample holds a few counts of this clone. DNA for the CDR3: TGTGCCAGCAGCTCGGGACAGGGCTACGAGCAGTACTTC. It translates to CASSSGQGYEQYF. This chain connects TRBV27 to TRBJ2-7, with TRBD1 identical over 9 bases. The germline V gene has CDR1 MNHEY and CDR2 SMNVEV (reference sequence). The CDR3 extends over 13 amino acids. With 6 bases clipped from V and 3 bases from J, the junction kept 3 bases outside the gene matches.

The chain combines TRBV19 with TRBJ1-2, with 7 bases lining up with TRBD1. CDR3 size: 13 residues. Germline CDR1 is LNHDA and CDR2 is SQIVND (reference sequence). V dropped 6 bases and J dropped 1; count of bases not matched to a gene: 2. The CDR3 nucleotides read TGTGCCAGTAGGAGGGACAGTAACTATGGCTACACCTTC. Protein: CASRRDSNYGYTF. Full variable domain (missing parts from reference TRBV19 and TRBJ1-2): DGGITQSPKYLFRKEGQNVTLSCEQNLNHDAMYWYRQDPGQGLRLIYYSQIVNDFQKGDIAEGYSVSREKKESFPLTVTSAQKNPTAFYLCASRRDSNYGYTFGSGTRLTVV.

This chain joins TRBV11-2 and TRBJ2-3; the D is unclear. Germline CDR1 SGHAT, CDR2 FQNNGV. Trimming removed 5 bases from V and 4 bases from J, with 13 bases in between. The CDR3 is 14 residues long. The CDR3, as DNA: TGTGCCAGCAGCAGATCAATAACGGCAGATACGCAGTATTTT. It specifies CASSRSITADTQYF.

The rearrangement joins TRBV4-3 to TRBJ2-7; weak D call: TRBD1 (6 bases). V dropped 0 bases and J dropped 3 bases, with 18 bases sitting between them. CDR1 and CDR2 from the germline V gene are LGHNA and YSLEER. The CDR3 has 17 residues. CDR3 in DNA: TGCGCCAGCAGCCAAGATCGTAGGACGGGACACTTCTACGAGCAGTACTTC. Translating gives CASSQDRRTGHFYEQYF.

The chain is built from TRBV12-3 or TRBV12-4 and TRBJ1-4; no definite D call. Between the trimmed V and J ends, which lost 5 bases and 8 bases, there was a span of 12 bases. The CDR3 totals 13 residues. CDR3 nucleotides: TGTGCCAGCAGTCTAGTAGATAGAGAAAAACTGTTTTTT. This encodes CASSLVDREKLFF.

This chain links TRBV5-8 with TRBJ2-7, with 7 positions matching TRBD1. The CDR3 loop spans 15 amino acids. Germline CDR1 reads SGHTS; CDR2 reads YDEGEE. Trimming took 4 bases from V and 0 from J; bases not matched to a gene: 7. The CDR3 loop reads CASSPGQRSSYEQYF. The CDR3 DNA follows: TGTGCCAGCAGCCCGGGACAGCGGAGCTCCTACGAGCAGTACTTC.